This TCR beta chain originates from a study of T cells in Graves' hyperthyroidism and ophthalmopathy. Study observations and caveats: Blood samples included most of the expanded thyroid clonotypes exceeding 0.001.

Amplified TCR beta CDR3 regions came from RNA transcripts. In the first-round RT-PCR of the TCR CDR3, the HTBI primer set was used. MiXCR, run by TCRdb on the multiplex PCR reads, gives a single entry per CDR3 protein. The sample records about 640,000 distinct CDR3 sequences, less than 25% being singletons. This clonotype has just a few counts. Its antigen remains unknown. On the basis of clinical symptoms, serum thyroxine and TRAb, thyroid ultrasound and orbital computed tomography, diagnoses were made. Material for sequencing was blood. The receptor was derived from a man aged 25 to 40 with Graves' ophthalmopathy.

CDR3 sequence (DNA): TGCGCCAGCAGTGGGACGGGGAGTCTCGAGCAGTACTTC. Encoded protein: CASSGTGSLEQYF. The chain is built from TRBV10-2 and TRBJ2-7; D may be TRBD2 (5 bases). V lost 4 bases to trimming and J lost 6 bases, with 13 bases between them. Germline V gene lookup returns CDR1 WSHSY and CDR2 SAAADI. There are 13 residues in the CDR3.